These 14 T cell receptor beta chains were all obtained from the same sample, sequenced in a study of T cells after yellow fever vaccination. Via MiXCR, TCRdb re-called the 5' RACE reads, giving one row per CDR3 protein. The sample has about 73,000 distinct CDR3 sequences; 7.5% to 9% are singletons. The sample here was CD8+ T cells sorted from PBMCs, taken on the day of the yellow fever booster vaccination. The receptors were sampled from a man in his thirties or forties who received the YFV17D yellow fever vaccine.

This clonotype was seen once. This chain connects TRBV9 to TRBJ2-2; D gene ambiguous. The CDR3 covers 14 residues. The germline V gene encodes CDR1 SGDLS and CDR2 YYNGEE. Trimming stripped 0 bases from V and 6 bases from J, with 9 bases between. The CDR3 is CASSVGSPPGELFF. CDR3 sequence (DNA): TGTGCCAGCAGCGTAGGCTCCCCACCCGGGGAGCTGTTTTTT.

The chain combines TRBV4-2 with TRBJ2-7; 8 nucleotides agree with TRBD2. Per germline, CDR1 LGHNA and CDR2 YNFKEQ. CDR3 length: 16 residues. V was pared by 0 bases and J by 0 bases, with 4 bases of the junction left unmatched. The CDR3 nucleotides are TGTGCCAGCAGCCAAGAGCCCGGGACTAGCTCCTACGAGCAGTACTTC. This translates into CASSQEPGTSSYEQYF.

CDR3 nucleotides: TGCGCCAGCAGCTTGGATACGGGGTGGATGTCCCAGTACTTC. Encoded protein: CASSLDTGWMSQYF. V gene TRBV5-1 combines with J gene TRBJ2-5; D is perhaps TRBD2 (5 bases). The CDR3 is 14 amino acids. Germline CDR1 and CDR2: SGHRS and YFSETQ. V was shortened by 0 bases and J by 9 bases, with 15 bases between the two germline ends.

This clonotype was detected only a few times. The CDR3 protein is CASSGKIRTGELFF. The CDR3 region has the DNA TGCGCCAGCAGTGGGAAGATTCGGACCGGGGAGCTGTTTTTT. The chain couples TRBV10-2 to TRBJ2-2; D gene ambiguous. The V gene's germline CDR1 is WSHSY and CDR2 SAAADI. V was pared by 4 bases and J by 5 bases, with 11 bases between. This CDR3 is 14 amino acids long.

This clonotype was found a few times. This sequence joins TRBV12-3 or TRBV12-4 and TRBJ2-7, with D maybe TRBD1 (6 bases). V lost 3 bases, J lost 4 bases, and 13 bases lay in between. The length of the CDR3 is 14 residues. CDR3 in DNA: TGTGCCAGCAGTTTTTCAGGGGAGTTTTACGAGCAGTACTTC. This sequence encodes CASSFSGEFYEQYF.

Here the CDR3 DNA reads TGCAGTGCCTCCAACCCCGGTGATGGAAACACCATATATTTT. This encodes CSASNPGDGNTIYF. The V and J genes are TRBV20-1 and TRBJ1-3; D gene uncertain. The CDR3 has 14 amino acids. The ends were cut back, 6 bases at V and 3 bases at J, with 15 bases in the middle. The V gene's germline CDR1 is DFQATT and CDR2 SNEGSKA (reference sequence).

This clonotype was recorded many times. This chain connects TRBV24-1 to TRBJ2-5, with a possible D match to TRBD1 (5 bases). From germline, CDR1 is KGHDR and CDR2 SFDVKD. Deletions cut 2 bases from V and 2 bases from J, with 11 bases between. This CDR3 has 15 residues. The CDR3 is CATSDYSDSQETQYF. For the CDR3, the DNA is TGTGCCACCAGTGATTACTCCGACAGTCAAGAGACCCAGTACTTC.

The V and J genes are TRBV4-3 and TRBJ2-7; possible D gene TRBD2, 6 bases. The CDR3 has 15 amino acids. V gave up 2 bases and J gave up 1 base, with 12 bases separating them. Germline CDR1 reads LGHNA; CDR2 reads YSLEER. CDR3: CASSQLNGGSYEQYF. The CDR3 bases are TGCGCCAGCAGCCAACTTAACGGAGGGTCCTACGAGCAGTACTTC.

The chain links TRBV12-3 or TRBV12-4 to TRBJ1-2; no clear D. V shed 10 bases and J shed 3 bases, with 18 bases lying between them. This CDR3 comprises 14 residues. Here the CDR3 reads CAIQPRGIDYGYTF. The CDR3 nucleotides read TGTGCCATCCAACCCCGGGGAATTGACTATGGCTACACCTTC.

This rearrangement joins TRBV6-5 to TRBJ2-5; D is undetermined. The CDR3 runs 17 residues. Trimming left V 2 bases short and J 1 base short, with 17 bases between. From germline, CDR1 is MNHEY and CDR2 SVGAGI. The CDR3 region is CASSYVPTAMGQETQYF. The CDR3 coding sequence is TGTGCCAGCAGTTACGTTCCGACCGCAATGGGCCAAGAGACCCAGTACTTC.

This chain connects TRBV5-1 to TRBJ1-2, with D possibly matching TRBD1 (5 bases). The CDR3 has 15 amino acids. V was trimmed by 0 bases and J by 6 bases, leaving 15 bases between them. Germline V CDR1 and CDR2: SGHRS, YFSETQ. CDR3 DNA sequence: TGCGCCAGCAGCTTGGGTTCAGGAGGGGTCCATGGCTACACCTTC. Its translation is CASSLGSGGVHGYTF.

This clonotype was seen ten or more times. J is TRBJ2-5 and V is TRBV3-1; D is possibly TRBD2 (5 bases). CDR3 length equals 14 residues. V was cut by 6 bases and J by 7 bases, with 18 bases left in between. The germline gives CDR1 LGHDT, CDR2 YNNKEL (reference sequence). Written as DNA, the CDR3 is TGTGCCAGCAGTCGTCCGGAATTTCGGGGGACCCAGTACTTC. This encodes CASSRPEFRGTQYF.

The V and J genes are TRBV28 and TRBJ1-4; tentative D call: TRBD1 (6 bases). Germline V gene data show CDR1 as MDHEN and CDR2 as SYDVKM. Trimming shortened V by 8 bases and J by 8 bases, and 15 bases separated the two germline ends. This CDR3 has 13 amino acids. The CDR3 DNA reads TGTGCCAGCGGGGGGGACACGGGCGAAAAACTGTTTTTT. It codes for CASGGDTGEKLFF.

This clonotype showed up many times. One end of the junction does not line up with germline, which may come from a read error. This chain joins TRBV5-1 and TRBJ2-7; D is perhaps TRBD2 (6 bases). From germline, CDR1 is SGHRS and CDR2 YFSETQ. The CDR3 is made up of 15 amino acids. CDR3 bases: TGTGACAGAACTGACGGAGCGGGCTCGGGATACGAGCAGTACTTC. It is translated as CDRTDGAGSGYEQYF.